The 14 T cell receptor beta chains in this list originate from one sample, sequenced in a study of beta chain features in type 1 diabetes. Reverse transcribing all isolated RNA meant expressed TCRB transcripts were sequenced. The table came from immunoSEQ multiplex PCR; TCRdb's copy has only in-frame clones and leaves some out. The table records 900,000 or so clones, 15% to 20% of them present only once. Specimen: naive CD4+ T cells from blood. These TCRs come from a woman aged 18-29 years in good health.

This clone came up a few times. The gene calls are TRBV29-1 and TRBJ2-5, with D perhaps assigned TRBD1 or TRBD2 (6 bases each). The CDR3 extends over 16 amino acids. Germline V gene lookup returns CDR1 SQVTM and CDR2 ANQGSEA. The ends were cut back, 3 bases at V and 0 bases at J, with 17 bases in the middle. Here the CDR3 reads CSVEGGPGFYQETQYF. The CDR3 DNA reads TGCAGCGTTGAGGGGGGCCCTGGTTTTTACCAAGAGACCCAGTACTTC.

The chain recombines TRBV28 with TRBJ2-3; TRBD1 might be the D (7 bases). Per the germline V gene, CDR1 is MDHEN and CDR2 is SYDVKM. The V end lost 3 bases, the J end lost 6 bases, and 19 bases lay between the germline ends. The CDR3 runs to 16 residues. The CDR3 bases are TGTGCCAGCAGTTTGGGGGGACAGCCACTAGGGGATACGCAGTATTTT. Translation gives CASSLGGQPLGDTQYF.

The chain joins TRBV2 to TRBJ2-7; possibly TRBD1 for D (5 bases). Trimming stripped 8 bases from V and 3 bases from J, with 17 bases between. Per the germline V gene, CDR1 is SNHLY and CDR2 is FYNNEI. The CDR3 has 14 amino acids. The CDR3 coding sequence is TGTGCCAGCGGTCCAGGGCCAAGGGGCTACGAGCAGTACTTC. Amino acid sequence: CASGPGPRGYEQYF.

This clone was observed a few times. The chain couples TRBV4-3 to TRBJ2-7; a weak D match, TRBD2 (5 bases). Trimming shortened V by 1 base and J by 5 bases, and 18 bases separated the two germline ends. In germline, CDR1 is LGHNA, CDR2 YSLEER. This CDR3 region has 16 residues. CDR3: CASSQVLASGTHEQYF. The CDR3 nucleotides read TGCGCCAGCAGCCAAGTATTAGCGTCTGGTACCCACGAGCAGTACTTC.

V usage is TRBV5-4 and J usage is TRBJ1-1; D call uncertain. V lost 0 bases and J lost 1, with 7 bases in between. The germline CDR1 and CDR2 sequences are SGHNT and YYREEE (reference sequence). The CDR3 spans 14 residues. The CDR3 spells CASSLASGNTEAFF. The DNA of the CDR3 is TGTGCCAGCAGCTTGGCCTCCGGGAACACTGAAGCTTTCTTT.

With regard to this clone: Its ends do not fully match the called genes, so a read error is possible. The chain links TRBV9 to TRBJ2-7; a possible D gene is TRBD1 (5 bases). Germline V gene data show CDR1 as SGDLS and CDR2 as YYNGEE. The CDR3 totals 14 residues. The CDR3 coding sequence is TGTACCAGCAGCGTATCAGGGAACCTTTACGAGCAGTACTTC. Its protein product is CTSSVSGNLYEQYF.

The chain is built from TRBV19 and TRBJ2-7; D possibly corresponds to TRBD2 (6 bases). Germline V gene lookup returns CDR1 LNHDA and CDR2 SQIVND (reference sequence). CDR3 length: 15 residues. V lost 3 bases and J lost 3, with 15 bases in between. The CDR3 DNA follows: TGTGCCAGTAGTATTGGTGCGGGACTCAACTACGAGCAGTACTTC. Its protein product is CASSIGAGLNYEQYF. Looking up the rest from reference TRBV19 and TRBJ2-7 gives the full variable domain: DGGITQSPKYLFRKEGQNVTLSCEQNLNHDAMYWYRQDPGQGLRLIYYSQIVNDFQKGDIAEGYSVSREKKESFPLTVTSAQKNPTAFYLCASSIGAGLNYEQYFGPGTRLTVT.

The chain employs TRBV28 and TRBJ2-7; TRBD2 aligns across 11 bases. Germline assignment: CDR1 MDHEN and CDR2 SYDVKM. V lost 6 bases, J lost 2 bases, and 3 bases stayed unmatched. This CDR3 comprises 14 residues. The CDR3 DNA reads as TGTGCCAGCAGGCCTAGCGGGAGGCCCTACGAGCAGTACTTC. This translates into CASRPSGRPYEQYF.

This chain links TRBV6-6 with TRBJ1-2; D not resolved. V shed 6 bases and J shed 6 bases, with 14 bases lying between them. CDR3 size: 13 residues. Germline V gives CDR1 MNHNY, CDR2 SVGAGI (reference sequence). CDR3 protein: CASSPRTFDGYTF. For the CDR3, the DNA is TGTGCCAGCAGCCCGCGGACGTTTGATGGCTACACCTTC.

This sequence joins TRBV11-2 and TRBJ2-5; D gene unclear. The CDR3 is 12 amino acids. Trimming removed 5 bases from V and 1 base from J, with 5 bases in between. Germline values: CDR1 SGHAT, CDR2 FQNNGV. The CDR3 bases are TGTGCCAGCAGCGTCGGCCAAGAGACCCAGTACTTC. It is translated as CASSVGQETQYF.

This clone was counted only a few times. CDR3 sequence reads: CASNSPGTPISNEQFF. The CDR3 DNA sequence: TGTGCCAGCAACAGCCCCGGGACTCCGATCAGTAATGAGCAGTTCTTC. This rearrangement joins TRBV7-9 to TRBJ2-1; possibly TRBD2 for D (6 bases). The V gene's germline CDR1 is SEHNR and CDR2 FQNEAQ (reference sequence). V was pared by 7 bases and J by 7 bases, with 23 bases between. The CDR3 is 16 amino acids.

The chain carries TRBV6-1 and TRBJ2-7; D remains ambiguous. This CDR3 has 16 amino acids. Deletions cut 2 bases from V and 0 bases from J, with 14 bases between. From germline, CDR1 is MNHNS and CDR2 SASEGT. For the CDR3, the DNA is TGTGCCAGCAGTGAATTGGGTCAGTTCAGCTCCTACGAGCAGTACTTC. Protein product: CASSELGQFSSYEQYF.

The gene calls are TRBV18 and TRBJ1-1; D is possibly TRBD1 (6 bases). The CDR3 loop spans 14 amino acids. The germline V gene encodes CDR1 KGHSH and CDR2 LQKENI. V was trimmed by 6 bases and J by 1 base, leaving 12 bases between them. The chain's CDR3 is CASSQTGRNTEAFF. The CDR3 DNA follows: TGTGCCAGCTCGCAAACAGGGAGGAACACTGAAGCTTTCTTT.

This clone occurred a few times. The chain uses TRBV7-8 and TRBJ2-3, with TRBD2 matching 7 bases. V dropped 3 bases and J dropped 6; count of bases not matched to a gene: 6. The germline gives CDR1 SGHVS, CDR2 FQNEAQ. CDR3 length equals 14 residues. CDR3 protein: CASSLTSWLDTQYF. The CDR3 DNA sequence: TGTGCCAGCAGCTTGACTAGCTGGTTGGATACGCAGTATTTT.